The 5 T cell receptor beta chains given below trace back to one sample, sequenced in a study of cytomegalovirus exposure and HLA in healthy donors. The PCR contained 60 Vbeta and 13 Jbeta primers. Data came from immunoSEQ multiplex PCR; TCRdb stores just in-frame clones and leaves some out. The sample includes 200,000 to 250,000 clones, about 85% of them seen just once. Specimen: PBMCs. The source is a human donor in good health.

The rearrangement joins TRBV4-3 to TRBJ2-1; TRBD2 might be the D (7 bases). Germline V gene sequence: CDR1 LGHNA, CDR2 YSLEER. This CDR3 has 14 amino acids. V lost 2 bases and J lost 8, with 13 bases in between. CDR3 protein: CASSQQSGTHEQFF. The CDR3 nucleotides are TGCGCCAGCAGCCAACAAAGCGGGACACATGAGCAGTTCTTC.

This clone occurred a few times. The chain links TRBV7-9 to TRBJ1-2; 9 nucleotides agree with TRBD1. The length of the CDR3 is 15 residues. Looked up from germline, CDR1 is SEHNR and CDR2 is FQNEAQ (reference sequence). After removal of 4 bases from V and 3 bases from J, the junction contained 6 bases not matched to a gene. CDR3 sequence reads: CASSSGQGSDYGYTF. Here the CDR3 DNA reads TGTGCCAGCAGCTCGGGACAGGGATCCGACTATGGCTACACCTTC.

The J gene is TRBJ1-2, the V gene TRBV2, with D maybe TRBD1 (6 bases). Germline values: CDR1 SNHLY, CDR2 FYNNEI. The CDR3 extends over 13 amino acids. V lost 5 bases and J 7 bases, leaving 14 bases between the germline ends. The CDR3 protein is CASSRDNGSGYTF. The CDR3 DNA is TGTGCCAGCAGTCGGGACAATGGATCTGGCTACACCTTC.

The gene calls are TRBV20-1 and TRBJ1-1, with unresolved D. The V and J ends lost 1 base and 6 bases respectively, with 6 bases between them. Germline V gives CDR1 DFQATT, CDR2 SNEGSKA (reference sequence). There are 11 residues in the CDR3. The chain's CDR3 is CSARGLSEAFF. CDR3 sequence (DNA): TGCAGTGCTAGAGGGCTTTCTGAAGCTTTCTTT.

The rearrangement joins TRBV27 to TRBJ2-7; a possible D gene is TRBD1 (5 bases). With 3 bases removed from V and 0 bases from J, the gap between germline ends came to 9 bases. Germline lookup yields CDR1 MNHEY and CDR2 SMNVEV (reference sequence). The CDR3 totals 14 residues. In DNA, the CDR3 is TGTGCCAGCAGTTTTACAGGCGTCTCCTACGAGCAGTACTTC. It translates to CASSFTGVSYEQYF.